The 13 T cell receptor beta chains in this list originate from one sample, sequenced in a study of cytotoxic CD8 clonotypes in ibrutinib-treated CLL. Sequenced by immunoSEQ multiplex PCR; TCRdb stores in-frame clones only, minus some. This sample has some 130,000 clones, with 70% to 80% found just once. The sequencing here drew on PBMCs, taken after 24 months of ibrutinib treatment. These receptors originate from a human donor with chronic lymphocytic leukemia.

The count of this clone is one. Written as DNA, the CDR3 is TGTGCCAGTAGTAAACGGGACTCCCCGGAGAGCTATGGCTACACCTTC. Its translation: CASSKRDSPESYGYTF. The J gene is TRBJ1-2, the V gene TRBV19; maybe TRBD1 (5 bases). The V end was cut by 4 bases, the J end by 4 bases, with 19 bases between. Germline CDR1 is LNHDA and CDR2 is SQIVND (reference sequence). The CDR3 extends over 16 amino acids.

The chain has TRBV2 and TRBJ2-2; maybe TRBD2 (6 bases). The ends were cut back, 1 base at V and 1 base at J, with 10 bases in the middle. The germline V gene has CDR1 SNHLY and CDR2 FYNNEI. This CDR3 has 16 amino acids. The CDR3 DNA reads as TGTGCCAGCAGTGAAGTAGGGACTTTGAACACCGGGGAGCTGTTTTTT. Its translation is CASSEVGTLNTGELFF.

This sequence joins TRBV28 and TRBJ1-5; no firm D call. CDR1 and CDR2 (germline): MDHEN, SYDVKM. V shed 5 bases and J shed 5 bases, with 4 bases lying between them. CDR3 length: 11 amino acids. In DNA, the CDR3 is TGTGCCAGCAGTCTATATCAGCCCCAGCATTTT. As protein: CASSLYQPQHF.

The V and J genes are TRBV18 and TRBJ2-7; 8 bases agree with TRBD2. After removal of 1 base from V and 6 bases from J, the junction contained 8 bases not matched to a gene. Looked up from germline, CDR1 is KGHSH and CDR2 is LQKENI. The CDR3 consists of 15 residues. Here the CDR3 reads CASSPRRAGGPEQYF. DNA of the CDR3: TGTGCCAGCTCACCACGTCGGGCGGGGGGTCCCGAGCAGTACTTC.

The chain is built from TRBV7-2 and TRBJ1-3; D not resolved. The ends were cut back, 5 bases at V and 6 bases at J, with 11 bases in the middle. Germline lookup yields CDR1 SGHTA and CDR2 FQGNSA. This CDR3 comprises 13 residues. The CDR3 nucleotides read TGTGCCAGCAGCCCCCGGACTACAAACACCATATATTTT. It codes for CASSPRTTNTIYF.

V gene TRBV27 combines with J gene TRBJ2-1, with D perhaps matching TRBD2 (6 bases). This CDR3 is 17 amino acids long. V shed 8 bases and J shed 8 bases, with 28 bases lying between them. Germline CDR1 is MNHEY and CDR2 is SMNVEV (reference sequence). CDR3 loop: CASSGDSRLSGRDEQFF. The CDR3 DNA reads as TGTGCCAGCTCTGGGGACTCGCGATTGTCGGGCCGGGATGAGCAGTTCTTC.

This clone was detected once. The rearrangement links TRBV4-1 to TRBJ1-1; D gene uncertain. CDR1 is MGHRA, CDR2 YSYEKL, per germline. Deletions cut 0 bases from V and 1 base from J, with 6 bases between. The CDR3 contains 14 residues. The CDR3 sequence: CASSQEGWNTEAFF. DNA of the CDR3: TGCGCCAGCAGCCAAGAGGGATGGAACACTGAAGCTTTCTTT.

In its sample, this clone was seen a few times. The chain recombines TRBV30 with TRBJ1-1; no reliable D call. CDR3 size: 13 residues. Germline V gene sequence: CDR1 GTSNPN, CDR2 SVGIG (reference sequence). The ends were cut back, 4 bases at V and 5 bases at J, with 14 bases in the middle. The CDR3 DNA reads as TGTGCCTGGACCCCAGACCTGGTGACTGAAGCTTTCTTT. Its translation is CAWTPDLVTEAFF.

The CDR3 nucleotides are TGTGCCAGCAGCCCGACAGGGACGAACTATGGCTACACCTTC. Translating it yields CASSPTGTNYGYTF. This chain links TRBV7-3 with TRBJ1-2; TRBD1 matches at 7 bases. V shed 5 bases, J shed 2 bases, and the junction held 5 bases outside the gene matches. The germline CDR1 and CDR2 sequences are SGHTA and FQGTGA. The CDR3 loop spans 14 amino acids.

The chain links TRBV15 to TRBJ1-4; 7 bases match TRBD1. V gave up 0 bases and J gave up 11 bases; unmatched junction bases: 9. Germline assignment: CDR1 LNHNV and CDR2 YYDKDF (reference sequence). The CDR3 extends over 15 amino acids. DNA for the CDR3: TGTGCCACCAGCAGAGATGGCCCCCCAGGGGGGAAACTGTTTTTT. Translating gives CATSRDGPPGGKLFF.

The J gene is TRBJ2-3, the V gene TRBV19; D unresolved. The CDR3 sequence is 13 residues long. Trimming stripped 6 bases from V and 4 bases from J, with 11 bases between. Germline V gene data show CDR1 as LNHDA and CDR2 as SQIVND (reference sequence). In DNA, the CDR3 is TGTGCCAGTAGACCCCATCGGGCAGATACGCAGTATTTT. Protein: CASRPHRADTQYF.

V gene TRBV7-3 combines with J gene TRBJ2-1, with 9 bases that match TRBD1. Unmatched junction bases numbered 6, after V lost 3 bases and J lost 6 bases. The CDR3 covers 15 residues. Germline V gene data show CDR1 as SGHTA and CDR2 as FQGTGA. This CDR3 is CASSFARDRANEQFF. DNA of the CDR3: TGTGCCAGCAGCTTCGCCCGGGACAGGGCCAATGAGCAGTTCTTC.

As regards this clone: A clone one base away is much larger, so this may be a read error. This chain links TRBV6-6 with TRBJ2-7; 10 positions match TRBD1. CDR1 is MNHNY and CDR2 is SVGAGI in the germline V gene (reference sequence). CDR3 length equals 13 residues. Unmatched junction bases numbered 3, after V lost 6 bases and J lost 4 bases. This chain's CDR3 is CASSRDRGYEQYF. The CDR3 DNA follows: TGTGCCAGCAGCCGGGACAGGGGATACGAGCAGTACTTC.